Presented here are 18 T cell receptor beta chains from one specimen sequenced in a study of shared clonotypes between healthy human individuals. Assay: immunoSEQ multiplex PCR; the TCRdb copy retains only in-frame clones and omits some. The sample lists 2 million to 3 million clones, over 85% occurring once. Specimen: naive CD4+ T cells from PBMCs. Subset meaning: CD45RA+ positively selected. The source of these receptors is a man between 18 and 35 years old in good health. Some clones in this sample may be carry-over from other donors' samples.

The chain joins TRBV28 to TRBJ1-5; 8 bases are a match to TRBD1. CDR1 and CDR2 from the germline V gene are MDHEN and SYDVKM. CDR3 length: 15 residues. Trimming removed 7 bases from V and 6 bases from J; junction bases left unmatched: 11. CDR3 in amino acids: CASNPGQAVPQPQHF. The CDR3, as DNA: TGTGCCAGCAATCCGGGACAGGCTGTCCCTCAGCCCCAGCATTTT.

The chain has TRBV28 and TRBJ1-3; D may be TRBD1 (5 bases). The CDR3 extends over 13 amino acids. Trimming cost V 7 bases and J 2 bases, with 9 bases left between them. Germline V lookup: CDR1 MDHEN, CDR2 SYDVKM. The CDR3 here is CASTGGAGNTIYF. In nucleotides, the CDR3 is TGTGCCAGCACGGGGGGAGCTGGAAACACCATATATTTT.

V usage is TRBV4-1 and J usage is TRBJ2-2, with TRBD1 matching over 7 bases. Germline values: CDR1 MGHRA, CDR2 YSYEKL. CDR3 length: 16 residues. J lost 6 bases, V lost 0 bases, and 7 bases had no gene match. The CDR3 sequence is CASSQESWQGAGELFF. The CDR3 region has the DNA TGCGCCAGCAGCCAAGAGAGTTGGCAGGGGGCCGGGGAGCTGTTTTTT.

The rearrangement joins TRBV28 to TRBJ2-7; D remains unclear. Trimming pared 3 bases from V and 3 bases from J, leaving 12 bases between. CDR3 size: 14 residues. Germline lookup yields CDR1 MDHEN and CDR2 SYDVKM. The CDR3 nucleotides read TGTGCCAGCAGTTTGAGTAAGGGCCTCTACGAGCAGTACTTC. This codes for CASSLSKGLYEQYF.

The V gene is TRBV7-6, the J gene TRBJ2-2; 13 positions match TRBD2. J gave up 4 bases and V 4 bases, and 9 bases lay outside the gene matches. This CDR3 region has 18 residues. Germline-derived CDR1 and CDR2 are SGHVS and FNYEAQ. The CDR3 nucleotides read TGTGCCAGCAGCTCCCGGACTAGCGGGAGATGGGGCACCGGGGAGCTGTTTTTT. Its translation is CASSSRTSGRWGTGELFF. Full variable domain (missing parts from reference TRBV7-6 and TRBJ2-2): GAGVSQSPRYKVTKRGQDVALRCDPISGHVSLYWYRQALGQGPEFLTYFNYEAQQDKSGLPNDRFSAERPEGSISTLTIQRTEQRDSAMYRCASSSRTSGRWGTGELFFGEGSRLTVL.

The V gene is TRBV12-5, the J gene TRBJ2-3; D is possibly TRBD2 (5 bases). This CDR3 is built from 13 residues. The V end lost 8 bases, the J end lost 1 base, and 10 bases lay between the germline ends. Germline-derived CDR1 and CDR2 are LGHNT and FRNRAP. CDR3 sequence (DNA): TGTGCTAGTCAGCGGAGTGGCACAGATACGCAGTATTTT. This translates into CASQRSGTDTQYF.

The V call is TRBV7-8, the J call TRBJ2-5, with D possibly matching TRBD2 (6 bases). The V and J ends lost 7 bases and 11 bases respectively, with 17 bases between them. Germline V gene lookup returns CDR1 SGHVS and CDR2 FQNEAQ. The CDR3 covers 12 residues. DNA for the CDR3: TGTGCCAGCACCCTCGACTCTCGGGAGCAGTACTTC. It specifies CASTLDSREQYF.

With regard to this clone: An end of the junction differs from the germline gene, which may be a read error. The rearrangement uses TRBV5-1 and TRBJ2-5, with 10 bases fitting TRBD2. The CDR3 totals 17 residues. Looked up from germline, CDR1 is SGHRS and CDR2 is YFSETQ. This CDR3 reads CASSLGIAGGLQETQYF. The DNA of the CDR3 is TGCGCCAGCAGTTTGGGGATAGCGGGAGGACTTCAAGAGACCCAGTACTTC.

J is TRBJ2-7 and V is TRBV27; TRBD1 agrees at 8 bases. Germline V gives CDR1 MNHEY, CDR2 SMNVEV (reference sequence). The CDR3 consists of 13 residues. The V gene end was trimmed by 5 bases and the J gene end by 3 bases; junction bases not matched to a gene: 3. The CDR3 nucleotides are TGTGCCAGCAGTACAGGGGGTAGCTACGAGCAGTACTTC. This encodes CASSTGGSYEQYF.

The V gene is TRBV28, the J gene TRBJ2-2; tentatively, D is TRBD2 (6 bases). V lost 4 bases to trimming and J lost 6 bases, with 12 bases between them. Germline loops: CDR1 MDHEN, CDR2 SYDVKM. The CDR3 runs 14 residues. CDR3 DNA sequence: TGTGCCAGCAGTTCGGGAGAGGTCCCCGGGGAGCTGTTTTTT. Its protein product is CASSSGEVPGELFF.

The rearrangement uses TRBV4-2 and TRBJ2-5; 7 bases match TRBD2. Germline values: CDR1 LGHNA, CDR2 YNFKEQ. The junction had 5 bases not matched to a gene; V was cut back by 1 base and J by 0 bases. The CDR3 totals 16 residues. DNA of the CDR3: TGTGCCAGCAGCCAAGGTCTTAGCGGGTACCAAGAGACCCAGTACTTC. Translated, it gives CASSQGLSGYQETQYF.

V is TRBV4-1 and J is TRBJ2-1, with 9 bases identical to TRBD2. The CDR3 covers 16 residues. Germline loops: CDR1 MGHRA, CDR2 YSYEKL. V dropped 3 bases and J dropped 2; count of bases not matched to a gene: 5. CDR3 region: CASSHTTSGAYNEQFF. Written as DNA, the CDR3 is TGCGCCAGCAGCCATACGACTAGCGGCGCCTACAATGAGCAGTTCTTC.

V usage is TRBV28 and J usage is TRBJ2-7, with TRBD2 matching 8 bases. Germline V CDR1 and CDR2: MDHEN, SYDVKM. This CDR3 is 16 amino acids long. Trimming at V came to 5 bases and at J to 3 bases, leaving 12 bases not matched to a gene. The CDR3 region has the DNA TGTGCCAGCAGTCCGGGTTCCGGGAGGGGAATCTACGAGCAGTACTTC. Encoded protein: CASSPGSGRGIYEQYF.

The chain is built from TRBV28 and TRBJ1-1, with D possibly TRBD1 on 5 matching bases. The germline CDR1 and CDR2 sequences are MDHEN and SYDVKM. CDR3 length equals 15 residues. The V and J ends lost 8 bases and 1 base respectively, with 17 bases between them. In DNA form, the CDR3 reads TGTGCCAGCCTGAGCGCCGGGACGGGGAACACTGAAGCTTTCTTT. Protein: CASLSAGTGNTEAFF.

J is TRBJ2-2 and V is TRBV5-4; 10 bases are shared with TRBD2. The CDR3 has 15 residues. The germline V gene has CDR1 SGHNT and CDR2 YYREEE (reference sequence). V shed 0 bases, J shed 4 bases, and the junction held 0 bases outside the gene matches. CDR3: CASSLASGSTGELFF. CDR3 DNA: TGTGCCAGCAGCTTGGCTAGCGGGAGCACCGGGGAGCTGTTTTTT. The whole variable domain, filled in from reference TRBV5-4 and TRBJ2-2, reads ETGVTQSPTHLIKTRGQQVTLRCSSQSGHNTVSWYQQALGQGPQFIFQYYREEENGRGNFPPRFSGLQFPNYSSELNVNALELDDSALYLCASSLASGSTGELFFGEGSRLTVL.

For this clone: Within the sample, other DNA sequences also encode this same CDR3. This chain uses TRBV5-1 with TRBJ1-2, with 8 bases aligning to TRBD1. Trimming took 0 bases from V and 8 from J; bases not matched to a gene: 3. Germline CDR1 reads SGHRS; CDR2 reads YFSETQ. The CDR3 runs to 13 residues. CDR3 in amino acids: CASSLGQGIGYTF. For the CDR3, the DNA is TGCGCCAGCAGCTTGGGACAGGGGATCGGCTACACCTTC. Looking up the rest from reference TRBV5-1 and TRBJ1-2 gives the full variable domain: KAGVTQTPRYLIKTRGQQVTLSCSPISGHRSVSWYQQTPGQGLQFLFEYFSETQRNKGNFPGRFSGRQFSNSRSEMNVSTLELGDSALYLCASSLGQGIGYTFGSGTRLTVV.

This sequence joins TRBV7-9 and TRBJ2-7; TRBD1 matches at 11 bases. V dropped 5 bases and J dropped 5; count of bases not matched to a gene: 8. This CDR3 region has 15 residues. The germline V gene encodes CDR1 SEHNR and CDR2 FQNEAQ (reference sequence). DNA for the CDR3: TGTGCCAGCAGCCGGGGGACAGGGGGTAAGCACGAGCAGTACTTC. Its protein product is CASSRGTGGKHEQYF.

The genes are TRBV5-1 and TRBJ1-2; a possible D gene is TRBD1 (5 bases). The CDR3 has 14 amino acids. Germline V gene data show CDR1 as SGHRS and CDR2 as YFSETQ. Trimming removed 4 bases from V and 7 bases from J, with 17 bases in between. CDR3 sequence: CASSPGGNRVGYTF. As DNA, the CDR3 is TGCGCCAGCAGCCCGGGGGGGAATCGAGTTGGCTACACCTTC.